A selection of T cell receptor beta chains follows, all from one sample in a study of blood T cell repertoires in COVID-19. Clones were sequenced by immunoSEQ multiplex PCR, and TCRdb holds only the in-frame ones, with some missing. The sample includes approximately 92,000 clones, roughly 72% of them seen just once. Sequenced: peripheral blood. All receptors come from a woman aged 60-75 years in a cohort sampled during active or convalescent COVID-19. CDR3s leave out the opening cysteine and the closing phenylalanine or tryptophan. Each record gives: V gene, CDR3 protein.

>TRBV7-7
ASSVSLAGGDNEQF
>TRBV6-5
ASIRGGANTGELF
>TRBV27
ASSLFWTANTEAF
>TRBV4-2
ASSQTANTEAF
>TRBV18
ASSRDRAVETQY
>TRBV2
ASNLGLAGGLYEQY
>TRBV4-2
ASSQIAGAAGF
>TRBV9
ASSVKQGSATDTQY
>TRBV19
ASSLRRDRVNQPQH
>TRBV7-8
ASSLGYLTWTGGFEKLF
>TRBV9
ASSVGSPAGASTDTQY
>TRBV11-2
ASTTTLGQQETQY
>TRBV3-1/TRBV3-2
ASSRPGTGNTEAF
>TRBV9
ASSATGGHYSNQPQH
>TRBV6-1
ASSEGVFNQPQH
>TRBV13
ASSFPGKDYGYT
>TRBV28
ASTDELAGGLGTYNEQF
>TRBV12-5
ASGLVTANYGYT
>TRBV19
ASTTRGEDEQF
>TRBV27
ASSLFAGPYGSPIANNEQF
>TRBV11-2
ASTLTGTHSGNTIY
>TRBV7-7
ASSLEAGVQETQY
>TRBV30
AWSVRGSNQPQH
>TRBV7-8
ASSLIGTGGYGYT
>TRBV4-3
ASSQDHTGGKRPGNTEAF
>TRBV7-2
ASSLARAGELF
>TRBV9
ASSRRGGSNTEAF
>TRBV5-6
ASSLRGNTEAF
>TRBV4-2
ASSQDKLPTNTEAF
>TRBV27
ASSLKAGGREQY
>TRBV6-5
ASSRQGATYEQY
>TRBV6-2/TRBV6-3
ASSYREREQY
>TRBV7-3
ASTRVRGAEAF
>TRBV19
ASSPRTGFTGYT
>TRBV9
ASSALAGGHSTDTQY
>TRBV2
ASSLFLNQPQH
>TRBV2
ASSVLQGNQPQH
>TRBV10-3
AISESERNQPQH
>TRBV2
ASSRDILLDYNEQF
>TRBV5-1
ASSLGQGSTPLH
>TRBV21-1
ASSRGRFGELF
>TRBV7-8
ASSLSGGQPQH